A selection of T cell receptor beta chains follows, all from one sample in a study of vaccination and CD4 T cells after COVID-19. TCRdb used MiXCR to reprocess the PCR reads, holding one entry per CDR3 protein. Among some 10,000 distinct CDR3 sequences listed, more than 20% were seen once. Their recognized antigens are unknown. The starting material was CD4+ T cells from blood, cultured in vitro, obtained before SARS-CoV-2 vaccination. Every receptor here comes from a human donor who received a COVID-19 vaccine. The CDR3 runs from the conserved cysteine through the conserved F or W. D genes are given only for firm matches. The listing skips clone size in some rows; elsewhere it reads once, few, many or a size class.

clone size,D gene,J gene,V gene,CDR3 protein,CDR3 DNA
few,.,TRBJ1-2,TRBV6-1,CASSEARATGGYTF,TGTGCCAGCAGTGAAGCGAGGGCCACTGGCGGCTACACCTTC
few,.,TRBJ2-5,TRBV5-1,CASSLNSDQETQYF,TGCGCCAGCAGCTTGAACAGCGATCAAGAGACCCAGTACTTC
.,TRBD2,TRBJ2-2,TRBV20-1,CSARGSGGCTGELFF,TGCAGTGCTAGAGGGAGCGGGGGATGCACCGGGGAGCTGTTTTTT
.,TRBD2,TRBJ2-7,TRBV11-3,CASSFGLAGGHEQYF,TGTGCCAGCAGCTTTGGACTAGCGGGGGGCCACGAGCAGTACTTC
few,TRBD1,TRBJ1-6,TRBV20-1,CSAWDRPSNSPLHF,TGCAGTGCTTGGGACAGGCCATCTAATTCACCCCTCCACTTT
few,.,TRBJ2-5,TRBV30,CAWSGETQYF,TGTGCCTGGAGTGGGGAGACCCAGTACTTC
few,.,TRBJ2-5,TRBV18,CASAKRETQYF,TGTGCCAGCGCAAAAAGGGAGACCCAGTACTTC
few,.,TRBJ2-1,TRBV15,CATSRDRRAGEQFF,TGTGCCACCAGCAGAGATCGGAGAGCCGGTGAGCAGTTCTTC
.,TRBD1,TRBJ1-2,TRBV5-4,CASATGGHGYTF,TGTGCCAGCGCGACAGGGGGCCATGGCTACACCTTC
.,.,TRBJ2-4,TRBV20-1,CSARVPSGVLPAKNIQYF,TGCAGTGCTAGAGTTCCGTCGGGGGTCCTACCAGCCAAAAACATTCAGTACTTC
.,TRBD1,TRBJ1-1,TRBV20-1,CSARGQGQLNTEAFF,TGCAGTGCTAGAGGACAGGGGCAATTGAACACTGAAGCTTTCTTT
medium-sized,.,TRBJ2-3,TRBV7-9,CASSRPAQDSTDTQYF,TGTGCCAGCAGCCGCCCGGCCCAAGATAGCACAGATACGCAGTATTTT
.,TRBD2,TRBJ2-3,TRBV6-2/TRBV6-3,CASSSLAGGQITQYF,TGTGCCAGCAGTTCCTTAGCGGGGGGACAGATAACGCAGTATTTT
medium-sized,TRBD1,TRBJ1-5,TRBV19,CASSHGTVRQPQHF,TGTGCCAGTAGCCACGGGACAGTTAGGCAGCCCCAGCATTTT
medium-sized,TRBD1,TRBJ1-6,TRBV6-1,CASSPGTGGASPLHF,TGTGCCAGCAGCCCCGGGACAGGGGGCGCCTCACCCCTCCACTTT
.,TRBD2,TRBJ2-1,TRBV18,CASSPLGSGGTYNEQFF,TGTGCCAGCTCACCACTTGGTAGCGGGGGGACCTACAATGAGCAGTTCTTC
few,TRBD1,TRBJ2-7,TRBV12-3/TRBV12-4,CASTRDRYYEQYF,TGTGCCAGCACCAGGGACAGATACTACGAGCAGTACTTC
few,TRBD1,TRBJ2-7,TRBV5-4,CASSSTGASSYEQYF,TGTGCCAGCAGCAGTACAGGGGCGAGCTCCTACGAGCAGTACTTC
few,.,TRBJ2-3,TRBV24-1,CATSDSFGGPSTDTQYF,TGTGCCACCAGTGACTCCTTTGGGGGGCCTAGCACAGATACGCAGTATTTT
large,TRBD1,TRBJ1-6,TRBV2,CASSGGQGRWGPLHF,TGTGCCAGCAGTGGGGGACAGGGAAGGTGGGGACCCCTCCACTTT
.,.,TRBJ1-1,TRBV12-3/TRBV12-4,CASSQFSGTEAFF,TGTGCCAGCAGTCAGTTTTCGGGCACTGAAGCTTTCTTT
.,.,TRBJ2-3,TRBV6-1,CASSPSSSVVGTDTQYF,TGTGCCAGCAGCCCCTCTAGTTCGGTGGTGGGCACAGATACGCAGTATTTT
.,TRBD1,TRBJ2-7,TRBV12-3/TRBV12-4,CASSLGQRYEQYF,TGTGCCAGCAGTTTGGGACAGCGGTACGAGCAGTACTTC
.,TRBD1,TRBJ1-1,TRBV25-1,CASSEYGRGENTEAFF,TGTGCCAGCAGTGAATATGGCAGGGGGGAGAACACTGAAGCTTTCTTT
few,.,TRBJ2-2,TRBV2,CASSEAALNTGELFF,TGTGCCAGCAGTGAAGCGGCTTTAAACACCGGGGAGCTGTTTTTT
.,TRBD2,TRBJ2-2,TRBV20-1,CSARNPRLAGGSLGTGELFF,TGCAGTGCAAGAAACCCCAGACTAGCGGGGGGAAGCTTGGGCACCGGGGAGCTGTTTTTT
few,TRBD1,TRBJ1-2,TRBV28,CASGGTDGGYTF,TGTGCCAGCGGGGGGACAGATGGTGGCTACACCTTC
.,.,TRBJ2-5,TRBV19,CASSIDAGKETQYF,TGTGCCAGTAGTATAGATGCGGGGAAAGAGACCCAGTACTTC
few,.,TRBJ2-1,TRBV10-1,CASSEMGNEQFF,TGCGCCAGCAGTGAGATGGGTAATGAGCAGTTCTTC
few,.,TRBJ1-5,TRBV18,CASSPRGAGQPQHF,TGTGCCAGCTCACCACGGGGGGCTGGACAGCCCCAGCATTTT
.,.,TRBJ1-6,TRBV6-1,CASMAQATSPLHF,TGTGCCAGCATGGCCCAAGCGACCTCACCCCTCCACTTT
.,.,TRBJ2-3,TRBV7-8,CASSSEPSTDTQYF,TGTGCCAGCAGCTCCGAACCTAGCACAGATACGCAGTATTTT
.,.,TRBJ2-5,TRBV21-1,CASSKVDKKLPKETQYF,TGTGCCAGCAGCAAAGTAGACAAGAAACTCCCCAAAGAGACCCAGTACTTC
.,.,TRBJ1-5,TRBV12-3/TRBV12-4,CASISGGLNQPQHF,TGTGCCAGCATCTCGGGGGGGCTCAATCAGCCCCAGCATTTT
.,.,TRBJ1-4,TRBV7-9,CASSEPTTNEKLFF,TGTGCCAGCAGCGAACCTACAACTAATGAAAAACTGTTTTTT
.,.,TRBJ2-7,TRBV19,CASSIERGVGSYEQYF,TGTGCCAGTAGTATAGAACGCGGGGTAGGCTCCTACGAGCAGTACTTC
.,.,TRBJ1-4,TRBV25-1,CASSERGATNEKLFF,TGTGCCAGCAGTGAAAGGGGGGCAACTAATGAAAAACTGTTTTTT